The 15 T cell receptor beta chains presented below share a single source sample, sequenced in a study of cytomegalovirus exposure and HLA in healthy donors. Both 60 Vbeta primers and 13 Jbeta primers went into the PCR. Assay: immunoSEQ multiplex PCR; the TCRdb copy retains only in-frame clones and omits some. The repertoire holds about 94,000 clones, with 70% to 85% as singletons. Sequencing input: PBMCs. Receptor source: a human donor in good health.

This clone was observed once. The chain employs TRBV20-1 and TRBJ2-2; D unclear. The V end lost 6 bases, the J end lost 6 bases, and 8 bases lay between the germline ends. The germline V gene encodes CDR1 DFQATT and CDR2 SNEGSKA (reference sequence). There are 11 residues in the CDR3. Written as DNA, the CDR3 is TGCAGTGCCGGTGTCTCCGGGGAGCTGTTTTTT. Translated: CSAGVSGELFF.

The V and J genes are TRBV18 and TRBJ2-7; 8 bases align to TRBD1. With V trimmed by 1 base and J by 2 bases, 1 base remained unmatched. This CDR3 region has 14 residues. The germline V gene has CDR1 KGHSH and CDR2 LQKENI. CDR3 sequence (DNA): TGTGCCAGCTCACCACAGGGACAGGCCTACGAGCAGTACTTC. Amino acid sequence: CASSPQGQAYEQYF.

Comments on this clone: The junction shows a germline mismatch at one end, possibly a read error. The rearrangement joins TRBV7-9 to TRBJ1-2; D is uncertain. Germline assignment: CDR1 SEHNR and CDR2 FQNEAQ (reference sequence). The CDR3 runs to 12 residues. The CDR3 DNA reads TGTTCCAGCAGCTCCAGCGACTATGGCTACACCTTC. It yields the protein CSSSSSDYGYTF.

The chain joins TRBV29-1 to TRBJ2-1; a weak D match, TRBD2 (5 bases). The CDR3 has 14 amino acids. Trimming stripped 4 bases from V and 0 bases from J, with 10 bases between. Germline CDR1 reads SQVTM; CDR2 reads ANQGSEA. DNA for the CDR3: TGCAGCGTTGTGACGGGGAGCTCCTACAATGAGCAGTTCTTC. It translates to CSVVTGSSYNEQFF.

The chain joins TRBV28 to TRBJ2-7; the D is unclear. V was pared by 5 bases and J by 2 bases, with 4 bases between. This CDR3 spans 11 amino acids. Germline values: CDR1 MDHEN, CDR2 SYDVKM. The CDR3 here is CASSHTYEQYF. CDR3 coding DNA: TGTGCCAGCAGTCACACCTACGAGCAGTACTTC.

V and J are TRBV6-6 and TRBJ1-2; TRBD1 agrees at 9 bases. Per the germline V gene, CDR1 is MNHNY and CDR2 is SVGAGI (reference sequence). CDR3 length: 14 residues. V was clipped by 6 bases and J by 2 bases; unmatched bases: 4. The DNA of the CDR3 is TGTGCCAGCAGCGGACAGGGGAGCAACTATGGCTACACCTTC. It translates to CASSGQGSNYGYTF.

This chain uses TRBV5-4 with TRBJ2-1; TRBD2 agrees at 7 bases. Per the germline V gene, CDR1 is SGHNT and CDR2 is YYREEE (reference sequence). The CDR3 runs to 16 residues. The V gene end was trimmed by 4 bases and the J gene end by 4 bases; junction bases not matched to a gene: 11. The CDR3 DNA follows: TGTGCCAGCAGCCCCCCTCGGGGCGGGAGTTACAATGAGCAGTTCTTC. As protein: CASSPPRGGSYNEQFF.

The chain uses TRBV7-6 and TRBJ2-3, with 12 positions matching TRBD1. CDR3 size: 16 residues. Losses at the gene ends were 3 bases for V and 3 bases for J; bases not matched to a gene: 4. Germline CDR1 is SGHVS and CDR2 is FNYEAQ. CDR3 protein: CASSLGTGGFTDTQYF. In DNA form, the CDR3 reads TGTGCCAGCAGCTTGGGGACAGGGGGCTTTACAGATACGCAGTATTTT.

This clone appeared a single time. V gene TRBV11-2 combines with J gene TRBJ2-5; 7 nucleotides align to TRBD2. With V trimmed by 3 bases and J by 4 bases, 5 bases remained unmatched. Germline V CDR1 and CDR2: SGHAT, FQNNGV. This CDR3 has 14 residues. CDR3 bases: TGTGCCAGCAGCTTCTCAGGGAGGGTAGAGACCCAGTACTTC. Residues: CASSFSGRVETQYF.

The rearrangement uses TRBV11-2 and TRBJ1-1; no clear D gene. From germline, CDR1 is SGHAT and CDR2 FQNNGV. Trimming took off 5 bases at V and 5 bases at J, with 12 bases between the two ends. This CDR3 contains 13 residues. CDR3 in amino acids: CASSHSRGTEAFF. The CDR3 DNA sequence: TGTGCCAGCAGCCACTCGCGAGGGACTGAAGCTTTCTTT.

This clone turned up a few times. The rearrangement uses TRBV7-9 and TRBJ2-7; D gene uncertain. V was cut by 2 bases and J by 5 bases, with 10 bases left in between. This CDR3 has 13 residues. Per germline, CDR1 SEHNR and CDR2 FQNEAQ (reference sequence). The chain's CDR3 is CASSLSPTNEQYF. DNA for the CDR3: TGTGCCAGCAGCTTATCCCCTACTAACGAGCAGTACTTC. The full variable domain, with the rest looked up from reference TRBV7-9 and TRBJ2-7, is DTGVSQNPRHKITKRGQNVTFRCDPISEHNRLYWYRQTLGQGPEFLTYFQNEAQLEKSRLLSDRFSAERPKGSFSTLEIQRTEQGDSAMYLCASSLSPTNEQYFGPGTRLTVT.

This chain joins TRBV18 and TRBJ1-1; tentatively, D is TRBD1 (6 bases). The CDR3 contains 13 residues. V dropped 3 bases and J dropped 4 bases, with 9 bases sitting between them. From germline, CDR1 is KGHSH and CDR2 LQKENI. The CDR3 DNA reads as TGTGCCAGCTCACCGGACAGAGCCACTGAAGCTTTCTTT. It codes for CASSPDRATEAFF. Together with reference TRBV18 and TRBJ1-1, the CDR3 gives the full variable domain: NAGVMQNPRHLVRRRGQEARLRCSPMKGHSHVYWYRQLPEEGLKFMVYLQKENIIDESGMPKERFSAEFPKEGPSILRIQQVVRGDSAAYFCASSPDRATEAFFGQGTRLTVV.

V and J are TRBV19 and TRBJ2-2; D gene ambiguous. This CDR3 has 15 residues. The germline V gene encodes CDR1 LNHDA and CDR2 SQIVND (reference sequence). V lost 6 bases and J lost 0, with 11 bases in between. The CDR3 DNA is TGTGCCAGTAGCCTTCTGGCCGCGAACACCGGGGAGCTGTTTTTT. Its protein is CASSLLAANTGELFF.

CDR3 DNA: TGTGCATGCGGGGTTCAGGAGACCCAGTACTTC. It is translated as CACGVQETQYF. The gene calls are TRBV6-6 and TRBJ2-5; D may be TRBD2 (6 bases). CDR3 length: 11 amino acids. From germline, CDR1 is MNHNY and CDR2 SVGAGI (reference sequence).

The rearrangement links TRBV6-5 to TRBJ1-4; 8 bases are shared with TRBD1. Germline CDR1 reads MNHEY; CDR2 reads SVGAGI. The CDR3 has 14 residues. The V segment lost 7 bases and the J segment 8 bases; nucleotides outside the gene matches: 9. CDR3 residues: CASTTDRAGEKLFF. CDR3 DNA: TGTGCCAGCACCACGGACAGGGCTGGGGAAAAACTGTTTTTT.